This TCR beta chain originates from a study of CD8 T cells in Susac syndrome. Random hexamers primed reverse transcription of about 0.5 to 1 ug RNA. MiXCR, applied by TCRdb to the immunoSEQ multiplex PCR reads, yields one record per CDR3 protein. Of hundreds of thousands of distinct CDR3 sequences listed, approximately 90% are singletons. Negative isolation yielded CD8+ and CD4+ T cells; FACS enriched TEMRA cells. The CDR3 loop spans 15 amino acids. Trimming removed 8 bases at V and 4 bases at J, with 18 bases between. Germline assignment: CDR1 SGHAT and CDR2 FQNNGV. This TCR derives from a human donor with multiple sclerosis. Sequencing used CD8+ T cells from PBMCs. The V call is TRBV11-2, the J call TRBJ2-1; maybe TRBD1 (6 bases). CDR3 protein: CASGTFPDRYNEQFF. CDR3 DNA: TGTGCCAGCGGAACTTTTCCCGACAGGTACAATGAGCAGTTCTTC.